This T cell receptor beta chain was captured by sequencing in a study of CD4 T cells in relation to SARS-CoV-2 and coronaviruses. Study-level background: Negative control cultures got HIV-1 Nef peptides or no peptide. The restricting HLA molecule for shared crossreactive spike epitopes was mapped.

Profiling relied on immunoSEQ multiplex PCR, and the TCRdb table lists in-frame clones only, not all of them. The data show about 19,000 clones, around 77% seen once. Comments on this clone: Its antigen is as yet unknown.

Germline CDR1 reads SGHNT; CDR2 reads YYREEE (reference sequence). V lost 4 bases and J lost 6; bases outside the gene matches: 6. The CDR3 runs to 14 residues. Study conclusions and caveats: Roughly 69% of donors had memory CD4+ clonotypes crossrecognizing SARS-CoV-2 and common cold coronavirus spike.

The unexposed donors gave CD4+ T cells in 2011-2018, prior to COVID-19. The cells were cultured for about ten days before CD4+ T cells were isolated. As cell numbers allowed, unexposed-donor CD4+ T cells faced SARS-CoV-2 S/N and four cold-coronavirus spikes. Input material: CD4+ T cells from PBMCs, cultured in vitro. This receptor was taken from a human donor in good health. V is TRBV5-4 and J is TRBJ2-2; 7 bases agree with TRBD1. The CDR3 coding sequence is TGTGCCAGCAGCCAAGGGACAGTGCCCGGGGAGCTGTTTTTT. Protein: CASSQGTVPGELFF.